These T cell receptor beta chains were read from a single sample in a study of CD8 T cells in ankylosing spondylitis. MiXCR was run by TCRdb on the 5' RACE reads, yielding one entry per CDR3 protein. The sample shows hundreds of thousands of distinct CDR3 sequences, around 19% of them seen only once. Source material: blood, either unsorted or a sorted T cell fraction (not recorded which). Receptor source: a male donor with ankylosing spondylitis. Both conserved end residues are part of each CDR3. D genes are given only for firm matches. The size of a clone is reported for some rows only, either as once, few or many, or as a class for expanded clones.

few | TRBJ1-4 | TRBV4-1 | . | CASSPGWLPTNEKLFF | TGCGCCAGCAGCCCAGGGTGGCTGCCGACTAATGAAAAACTGTTTTTT
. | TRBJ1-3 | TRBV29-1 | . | CSVRGDDSGNTIYF | TGCAGCGTTAGAGGAGATGACTCTGGAAACACCATATATTTT
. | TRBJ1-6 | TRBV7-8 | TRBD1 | CASSTGDGSSYNSPLHF | TGTGCCAGCAGCACAGGGGACGGGAGCTCCTATAATTCACCCCTCCACTTT
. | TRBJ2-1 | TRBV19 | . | CASSDEDTYYNEQFF | TGTGCCAGTAGTGATGAGGACACTTACTACAATGAGCAGTTCTTC
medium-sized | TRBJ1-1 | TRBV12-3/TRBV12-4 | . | CASSLWGDTEAFF | TGTGCCAGCAGTTTGTGGGGGGACACTGAAGCTTTCTTT
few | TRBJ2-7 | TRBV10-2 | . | CASSAHRPGEQYF | TGCGCCAGCAGTGCGCACCGCCCTGGGGAGCAGTACTTC
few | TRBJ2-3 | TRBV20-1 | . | CSASPPSRATDTQYF | TGCAGTGCTAGTCCCCCCAGCAGGGCCACAGATACGCAGTATTTT
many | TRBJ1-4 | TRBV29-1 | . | CSVELPGVYHSGEKLFF | TGCAGCGTTGAGCTGCCAGGGGTGTATCATTCGGGCGAAAAACTGTTTTTT
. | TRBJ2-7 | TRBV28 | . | CASSTGRGDYEQYF | TGTGCCAGCAGTACCGGGAGAGGGGATTACGAGCAGTACTTC
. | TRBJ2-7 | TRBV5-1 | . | CASSSWELVGGNEQYF | TGCGCCAGCAGCTCGTGGGAATTGGTGGGAGGAAACGAGCAGTACTTC
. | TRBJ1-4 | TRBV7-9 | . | CASSLDSSINEKLFF | TGTGCCAGCAGCTTGGACAGCAGTATCAACGAAAAACTGTTTTTT
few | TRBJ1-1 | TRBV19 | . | CASTEDNLNTEAFF | TGTGCCAGTACCGAGGACAACTTGAACACTGAAGCTTTCTTT
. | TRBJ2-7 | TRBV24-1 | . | CATGDNYEQYF | TGTGCCACCGGAGATAACTACGAGCAGTACTTC
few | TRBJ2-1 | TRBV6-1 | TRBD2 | CASSEEGLAVFDEQFF | TGTGCCAGCAGTGAAGAGGGACTAGCGGTCTTCGATGAGCAGTTCTTC
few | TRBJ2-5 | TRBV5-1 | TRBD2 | CASSSLAGGRETQYF | TGCGCCAGCAGCTCCTTAGCGGGGGGCAGGGAGACCCAGTACTTC
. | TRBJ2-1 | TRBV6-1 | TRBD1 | CASRTRQGVHNEQFF | TGTGCCAGCAGAACGAGACAGGGGGTACACAATGAGCAGTTCTTC
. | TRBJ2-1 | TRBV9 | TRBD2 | CASSPPLGTSGASSYNEQFF | TGTGCCAGCAGTCCCCCCCTAGGGACTAGCGGGGCTAGCTCCTACAATGAGCAGTTCTTC
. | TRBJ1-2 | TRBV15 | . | CATSRDRGDYGYTF | TGTGCCACCAGCAGAGACAGGGGCGACTATGGCTACACCTTC
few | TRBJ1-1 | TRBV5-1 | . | CASSLGIDANTEAFF | TGCGCCAGCAGCTTGGGTATAGACGCGAACACTGAAGCTTTCTTT
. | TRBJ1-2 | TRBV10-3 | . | CAISESMGDFYGYTF | TGTGCCATCAGTGAGTCGATGGGCGATTTCTATGGCTACACCTTC